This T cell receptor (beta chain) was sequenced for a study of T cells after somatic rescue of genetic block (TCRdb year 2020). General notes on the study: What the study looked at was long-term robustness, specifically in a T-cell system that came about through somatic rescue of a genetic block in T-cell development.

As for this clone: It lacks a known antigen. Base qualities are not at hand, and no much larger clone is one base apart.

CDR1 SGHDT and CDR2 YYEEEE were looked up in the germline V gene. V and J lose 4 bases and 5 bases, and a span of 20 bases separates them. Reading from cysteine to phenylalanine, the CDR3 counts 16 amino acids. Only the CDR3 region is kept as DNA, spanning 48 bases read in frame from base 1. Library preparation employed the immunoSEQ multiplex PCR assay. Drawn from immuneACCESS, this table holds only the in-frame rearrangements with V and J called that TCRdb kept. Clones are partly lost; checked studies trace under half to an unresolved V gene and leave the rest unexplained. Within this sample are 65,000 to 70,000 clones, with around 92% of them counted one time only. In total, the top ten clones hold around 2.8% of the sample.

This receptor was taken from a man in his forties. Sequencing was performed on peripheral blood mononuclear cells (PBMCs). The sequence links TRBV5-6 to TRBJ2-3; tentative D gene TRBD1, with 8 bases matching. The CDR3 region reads CASSTPTGEGVDTQYF. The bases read TGTGCCAGCAGCACCCCGACAGGGGAGGGCGTAGATACGCAGTATTTT.